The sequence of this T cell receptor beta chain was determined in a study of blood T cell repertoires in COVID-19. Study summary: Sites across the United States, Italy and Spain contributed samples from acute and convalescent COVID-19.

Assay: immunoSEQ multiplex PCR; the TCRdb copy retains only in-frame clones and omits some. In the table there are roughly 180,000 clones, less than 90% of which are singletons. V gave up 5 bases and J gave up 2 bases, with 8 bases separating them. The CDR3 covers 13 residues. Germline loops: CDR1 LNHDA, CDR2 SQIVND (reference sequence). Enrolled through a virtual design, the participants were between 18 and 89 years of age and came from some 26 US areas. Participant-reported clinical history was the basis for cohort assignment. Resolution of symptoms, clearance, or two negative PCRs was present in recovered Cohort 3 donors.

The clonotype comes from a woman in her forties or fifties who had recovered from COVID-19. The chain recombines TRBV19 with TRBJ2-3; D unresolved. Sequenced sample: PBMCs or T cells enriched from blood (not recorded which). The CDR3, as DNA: TGTGCCAGTAGTTCCCTTTACACAGATACGCAGTATTTT. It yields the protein CASSSLYTDTQYF.